This T cell receptor (beta chain) was identified during a study of HIV-infected children after antiretroviral therapy interruption (dated by TCRdb to the late 2010s). Turning to the overall study: All eight included children had a CD4+ count above 500 and a viral load below 50 copies/ml, with four on planned treatment interruption and four on continuous treatment. The interruption group had a median age of approximately 9.8 years, compared with 8 years in the continuous treatment group. Alongside thymic output measurements, TCR repertoires of children on planned treatment interruption were compared with TCR repertoires of children on continuous antiretroviral treatment. For the continuous-treatment arm, samples from the corresponding weeks 0, 48 and 150 were analyzed. Interruption-arm samples came from week 0, week 12, end of interruption (week 24 or 48), and about 3 years after study end. Most participating children had recorded exposure to EBV and CMV.

The treatment or condition label corresponds to: PENTA 11 planned treatment interruption arm or continuous ART arm. Participants were children from the United Kingdom aged 2 to 15 years who had received at least three-drug ART for at least 24 weeks. The study required cryopreserved PBMCs containing at least 5 million viable cells, and four candidate patients were excluded because of low viable PBMC yield. Naive CD4+ CD45RA+ CD45RO- T cells were FACS-sorted from thawed PBMCs on a FACSAria III cell sorter. After sorting, the cells were fixed and RNA was extracted first with the RNeasy FFPE kit and then with the RNeasy Micro kit. In this sample, this clonotype turned up many times. No cognate antigen has been identified for it. Within one base of it there is no much larger clone, and no base qualities were kept. Results the study describes overall, beyond this receptor: The naive CD4+ Gini coefficient rose by the end of treatment interruption, suggesting clonal expansion, and returned to baseline by 3 years. In naive CD4+ repertoires of PTI patients, CDR3 sharing between time points fell after interruption began; many sequences were shared between end of interruption and 3 years later. The small number of patients is a limitation, and caution is needed when interpreting the data. Sorted CD45RA+ naive cells might include minor non-naive CD45RA+ populations such as EMRA or stem memory cells.

To prepare the library, 3' RACE was applied. TCR libraries were generated from RNA by a 3' RACE protocol incorporating unique molecular identifiers so that PCR amplification bias could be corrected. Amplicon libraries were pooled in groups of up to roughly 12 and sequenced on an Illumina MiSeq using v2 2x250 paired-end chemistry. The original pipeline was this. Reads were processed with Decombinator to assign V and J genes and CDR3, with barcode-based error and PCR bias correction. Before the Gini coefficient was calculated with the R ineq package, repertoires were subsampled to the same depth. CDR3 similarity was assessed with GLIPH, Hamming distance and a shared triplet metric. Using fastp at Q25 and MiXCR, TCRdb reprocessed the public reads and kept productive beta chains. Entries are consolidated by CDR3 protein sequence, retaining the most common genes and DNA. TCRdb's processing, not the study's, gives the V and J calls here. A total of about 15,000 distinct CDR3 sequences appear in this sample, approximately 3.6% of them only once. The top ten clonotypes cover approximately 5% of the sample.

The sequencing here drew on CD45RA+ CD4+ T cells from PBMCs, taken from a donor given antiretroviral therapy, either interrupted or continuous. The sample's cell subset or site label, in plain terms: naive CD4+ CD45RA+ CD45RO- T cells. The clonotype was recovered from a child aged 2-17 years with HIV.

The base sequence is TGTGCCATCAGTTGGGGGAGCTCCTATAATTCACCCCTCCACTTT. Translated, this is CAISWGSSYNSPLHF. The sequence joins TRBV10-3 to TRBJ1-6, and TRBD1 may be the D gene, going by 5 matching bases. Spanning cysteine to phenylalanine, the CDR3 consists of 15 amino acids. Just the 45-base CDR3 DNA is kept, in frame starting at base 1. The germline V gene sets CDR1 to ENHRY and CDR2 to SYGVKD. The V and J ends are trimmed by 5 bases and 0 bases, leaving 8 bases between them.